This entry lists 6 T cell receptor beta chains sequenced from one sample in a study of cytomegalovirus exposure and HLA in healthy donors. The PCR made use of 60 Vbeta and 13 Jbeta primers. TCRdb's table, derived via immunoSEQ multiplex PCR, lists solely in-frame clones and lacks some. The data hold about 200,000 clones, with over 65% observed a single time. The sample taken for sequencing was PBMCs. These receptors originate from a man aged 35-49 years in good health and CMV-seronegative.

This clone has just a few counts. The genes are TRBV28 and TRBJ2-5, with TRBD1 identical over 7 bases. The CDR3 totals 17 residues. Germline CDR1 MDHEN, CDR2 SYDVKM. The V and J ends lost 5 bases and 5 bases, in that order; junction bases with no gene match: 17. CDR3 residues: CASSQFPLRQGRETQYF. The CDR3 DNA reads as TGTGCCAGCAGTCAATTTCCCCTCCGACAGGGAAGGGAGACCCAGTACTTC.

The chain links TRBV7-3 to TRBJ1-1; TRBD1 matches 7 bases. The CDR3 sequence is 13 residues long. V was pared by 5 bases and J by 3 bases, with 3 bases of the junction left unmatched. CDR1 and CDR2 (germline): SGHTA, FQGTGA. The CDR3 spells CASSLTGDTEAFF. CDR3 DNA sequence: TGTGCCAGCAGCCTCACAGGGGACACTGAAGCTTTCTTT.

The chain couples TRBV6-1 to TRBJ2-7; 10 nucleotides line up with TRBD2. V lost 10 bases, J lost 3 bases, and 6 bases stayed unmatched. This CDR3 spans 13 amino acids. CDR1 and CDR2 (germline): MNHNS, SASEGT. In DNA, the CDR3 is TGTGCCACTACACTAGCGGGGCACTACGAGCAGTACTTC. Amino acids: CATTLAGHYEQYF.

V and J are TRBV28 and TRBJ2-7; 8 bases are a match to TRBD1. CDR3 size: 13 residues. Trimming removed 3 bases from V and 5 bases from J; junction bases left unmatched: 3. Looked up from germline, CDR1 is MDHEN and CDR2 is SYDVKM. The CDR3 protein is CASSLPGGDEQYF. In DNA form, the CDR3 reads TGTGCCAGCAGTTTGCCAGGGGGCGACGAGCAGTACTTC.

The rearrangement uses TRBV18 and TRBJ1-3; the D gene is possibly TRBD1 (6 bases). The CDR3 has 16 amino acids. Looked up from germline, CDR1 is KGHSH and CDR2 is LQKENI. Trimming stripped 4 bases from V and 0 bases from J, with 13 bases between. CDR3 loop: CASSLGQPHSGNTIYF. The CDR3 region has the DNA TGTGCCAGCTCACTAGGACAGCCTCACTCTGGAAACACCATATATTTT.

About this clone itself: A read error may produce the germline difference seen at one junction end. The chain couples TRBV28 to TRBJ2-5; D gene unclear. Germline CDR1 reads MDHEN; CDR2 reads SYDVKM. The CDR3 consists of 11 residues. CDR3 region: CASSYQEAQYF. CDR3 nucleotide sequence: TGTGCCAGCTCGTACCAAGAGGCCCAGTACTTC.